What follows are 28 T cell receptor beta chains derived from one specimen sequenced in a study of shared clonotypes between healthy human individuals. Some clones are missing from TCRdb's copy, which holds only in-frame ones; the method was immunoSEQ multiplex PCR. The data contain fewer than 2.5 million clones, 93% of them singletons. The material sequenced was naive CD4+ T cells from PBMCs. Subset noted: CD45RA+ positively selected. The receptor set was obtained from a man aged 18 to 30 in good health. Some clones in this sample may be carry-over from other donors' samples.

This clone was seen a few times. This chain joins TRBV19 and TRBJ1-2; D call uncertain. This CDR3 spans 12 amino acids. The V gene lost 4 bases and the J gene lost 8 bases, with 11 bases spanning the gap. Germline values: CDR1 LNHDA, CDR2 SQIVND (reference sequence). CDR3 nucleotides: TGTGCCAGTAGTACATTCGGCAGGGGCTACACCTTC. It yields the protein CASSTFGRGYTF.

V gene TRBV7-2 combines with J gene TRBJ1-5, with 8 bases identical to TRBD1. CDR1 SGHTA and CDR2 FQGNSA come from the germline V gene. J was trimmed by 5 bases and V by 4 bases; bases with no gene match: 10. The CDR3 runs 16 residues. The CDR3 bases are TGTGCCAGCAGCTCTCCGCACAGGGGGGCGTATCAGCCCCAGCATTTT. Residues: CASSSPHRGAYQPQHF.

Note on this clone: This same CDR3 is encoded by further DNA sequences in the sample. V usage is TRBV19 and J usage is TRBJ2-5; D is ambiguous. The length of the CDR3 is 13 residues. The V end was cut by 3 bases, the J end by 3 bases, with 8 bases between. In germline, CDR1 is LNHDA, CDR2 SQIVND (reference sequence). The CDR3 sequence is CASSIQREETQYF. DNA of the CDR3: TGTGCCAGTAGTATTCAAAGGGAAGAGACCCAGTACTTC.

The chain has TRBV4-1 and TRBJ1-2, with TRBD1 as a possible D gene (5 bases). Deletions cut 1 base from V and 2 bases from J, with 8 bases between. CDR1 MGHRA and CDR2 YSYEKL come from the germline V gene. This CDR3 is built from 14 residues. The chain's CDR3 is CASSQAGVNYGYTF. Here the CDR3 DNA reads TGCGCCAGCAGCCAAGCGGGGGTAAACTATGGCTACACCTTC.

The chain has TRBV13 and TRBJ1-2; no clear D. From germline, CDR1 is PRHDT and CDR2 FYEKMQ (reference sequence). Between the trimmed V and J ends, which lost 6 bases and 2 bases, there was a span of 10 bases. This CDR3 is built from 13 residues. Written as DNA, the CDR3 is TGTGCCAGCAGTCCGGGTAACAACTATGGCTACACCTTC. It specifies CASSPGNNYGYTF.

The chain recombines TRBV30 with TRBJ2-3, with no clear D. There are 15 residues in the CDR3. From germline, CDR1 is GTSNPN and CDR2 SVGIG (reference sequence). With 2 bases removed from V and 5 bases from J, the gap between germline ends came to 17 bases. The CDR3 sequence is CAWSYPGPQQDTQYF. In nucleotides, the CDR3 is TGTGCCTGGAGTTACCCGGGCCCACAACAAGATACGCAGTATTTT.

The chain is built from TRBV28 and TRBJ2-2; a possible D gene is TRBD2 (7 bases). CDR3 size: 19 residues. The germline V and J ends were trimmed by 7 bases and 0 bases, with 24 bases remaining between them. Germline V gene sequence: CDR1 MDHEN, CDR2 SYDVKM. CDR3 DNA sequence: TGTGCCAGCAACTATCGATTGGGGGGGCGAAACGCGAACACCGGGGAGCTGTTTTTT. Its translation is CASNYRLGGRNANTGELFF.

The sample holds a few counts of this clone. The chain joins TRBV6-5 to TRBJ1-2; D is possibly TRBD1 (5 bases). Germline V CDR1 and CDR2: MNHEY, SVGAGI. V shed 10 bases and J shed 2 bases, with 14 bases lying between them. The CDR3 consists of 13 residues. The CDR3 bases are TGTGCCACAGGACCTCGGGGGAACTATGGCTACACCTTC. Amino acids: CATGPRGNYGYTF.

The CDR3 loop reads CASSPGGAGVETQYF. The DNA for the CDR3 is TGTGCCAGCAGCCCCGGGGGGGCTGGGGTTGAGACCCAGTACTTC. J is TRBJ2-5 and V is TRBV7-2; 8 positions agree with TRBD2. The germline gives CDR1 SGHTA, CDR2 FQGNSA. V was pared by 5 bases and J by 5 bases, with 10 bases of the junction left unmatched. CDR3 size: 15 residues.

CDR3 loop: CASSQGGTGVSRGSEAFF. The CDR3 bases are TGCGCCAGCAGCCAAGGAGGTACAGGGGTCTCTAGAGGTTCTGAAGCTTTCTTT. The J gene is TRBJ1-1, the V gene TRBV4-1; 7 nucleotides line up with TRBD1. Germline CDR1 is MGHRA and CDR2 is YSYEKL. This CDR3 spans 18 amino acids. V gave up 1 base and J gave up 6 bases; unmatched junction bases: 17.

The rearrangement joins TRBV5-1 to TRBJ1-1; the D is unclear. Between the trimmed V and J ends, which lost 0 bases and 0 bases, there was a span of 9 bases. The CDR3 runs to 15 residues. Germline-derived CDR1 and CDR2 are SGHRS and YFSETQ. In nucleotides, the CDR3 is TGCGCCAGCAGCTTGGGTCCCAGACTGAACACTGAAGCTTTCTTT. Protein: CASSLGPRLNTEAFF. The variable domain in full, completed from reference TRBV5-1 and TRBJ1-1, reads KAGVTQTPRYLIKTRGQQVTLSCSPISGHRSVSWYQQTPGQGLQFLFEYFSETQRNKGNFPGRFSGRQFSNSRSEMNVSTLELGDSALYLCASSLGPRLNTEAFFGQGTRLTVV.

As to this clone: The sample has other DNA sequences that encode this CDR3 too. The chain uses TRBV7-9 and TRBJ1-1; perhaps TRBD1 as D (6 bases). Germline loops: CDR1 SEHNR, CDR2 FQNEAQ (reference sequence). The CDR3 has 14 amino acids. With 6 bases removed from V and 0 bases from J, the gap between germline ends came to 11 bases. For the CDR3, the DNA is TGTGCCAGCAGTTTCACAGGGCTGAACACTGAAGCTTTCTTT. This sequence encodes CASSFTGLNTEAFF.

The chain uses TRBV9 and TRBJ2-2; 9 bases are shared with TRBD2. Germline V lookup: CDR1 SGDLS, CDR2 YYNGEE. This CDR3 spans 17 amino acids. The J segment lost 0 bases and the V segment lost 2 bases, leaving 5 bases of the junction unmatched. CDR3 nucleotides: TGTGCCAGCAGCGTTCGTAGCGGGAGTCCGAACACCGGGGAGCTGTTTTTT. It codes for CASSVRSGSPNTGELFF.

In DNA, the CDR3 is TGTGCCAGCATACTAGCGGGAGGCCGGGAGACCCAGTACTTC. Translating gives CASILAGGRETQYF. This chain links TRBV6-1 with TRBJ2-5; 12 nucleotides agree with TRBD2. The V segment lost 7 bases and the J segment 5 bases; nucleotides outside the gene matches: 5. The CDR3 spans 14 residues. Germline V gene lookup returns CDR1 MNHNS and CDR2 SASEGT.

Only one count was recorded for this clone. V gene TRBV28 combines with J gene TRBJ1-4; a possible D gene is TRBD1 (5 bases). CDR1 is MDHEN and CDR2 is SYDVKM in the germline V gene. This CDR3 is built from 16 residues. Trimming pared 5 bases from V and 0 bases from J, leaving 13 bases between. CDR3 loop: CASSLMWGPTNEKLFF. The CDR3 region has the DNA TGTGCCAGCAGTCTAATGTGGGGCCCAACTAATGAAAAACTGTTTTTT.

The chain links TRBV5-1 to TRBJ2-3, with 7 bases fitting TRBD1. There are 16 residues in the CDR3. Unmatched junction bases numbered 14, after V lost 4 bases and J lost 6 bases. Per germline, CDR1 SGHRS and CDR2 YFSETQ. This CDR3 reads CASSRQGHPQADTQYF. Written as DNA, the CDR3 is TGCGCCAGCAGCAGACAGGGACACCCCCAGGCTGATACGCAGTATTTT.

The chain combines TRBV15 with TRBJ2-6; no reliable D call. Trimming took off 5 bases at V and 1 base at J, with 9 bases between the two ends. The germline V gene has CDR1 LNHNV and CDR2 YYDKDF (reference sequence). The CDR3 loop spans 15 amino acids. Here the CDR3 DNA reads TGTGCCACCAGCGGAACGATATCTGGGGCCAACGTCCTGACTTTC. Its protein is CATSGTISGANVLTF.

The chain combines TRBV7-2 with TRBJ2-5; 7 bases fit TRBD2. V dropped 4 bases and J dropped 5; count of bases not matched to a gene: 10. The CDR3 covers 15 residues. Looked up from germline, CDR1 is SGHTA and CDR2 is FQGNSA. CDR3 in amino acids: CASSSTGGRAETQYF. The CDR3 DNA is TGTGCCAGCAGCTCGACCGGGGGGAGGGCGGAGACCCAGTACTTC.

This clone was detected a few times. The same CDR3 arises from other DNA sequences in this sample as well. V gene TRBV18 combines with J gene TRBJ1-2, with TRBD1 matching 8 bases. Germline CDR1 is KGHSH and CDR2 is LQKENI. The junction had 2 bases not matched to a gene; V was cut back by 4 bases and J by 4 bases. CDR3 length equals 13 residues. CDR3 DNA sequence: TGTGCCAGCTCACAGGACAGGGTCTATGGCTACACCTTC. Translated, it gives CASSQDRVYGYTF.

This sequence joins TRBV7-9 and TRBJ1-2; D unresolved. Trimming stripped 1 base from V and 0 bases from J, with 12 bases between. CDR3 size: 16 residues. Germline V gives CDR1 SEHNR, CDR2 FQNEAQ (reference sequence). CDR3 sequence reads: CASSLGGSAANYGYTF. The CDR3 DNA reads as TGTGCCAGCAGCTTAGGAGGATCCGCAGCTAACTATGGCTACACCTTC.

The J gene is TRBJ2-7, the V gene TRBV28; TRBD1 agrees at 8 bases. Germline V gene lookup returns CDR1 MDHEN and CDR2 SYDVKM. The CDR3 runs to 11 residues. The V segment lost 3 bases and the J segment 11 bases; nucleotides outside the gene matches: 3. The CDR3 sequence: CASSFRTGKYF. For the CDR3, the DNA is TGTGCCAGCAGTTTCAGGACAGGGAAGTACTTC.

This clone showed up just once. This chain's CDR3 is CASSQQVHEQFF. In DNA, the CDR3 is TGTGCCAGCAGTCAACAAGTACATGAGCAGTTCTTC. The chain combines TRBV28 with TRBJ2-1, with unresolved D. V dropped 5 bases and J dropped 8 bases, with 10 bases sitting between them. CDR1 is MDHEN, CDR2 SYDVKM, per germline. This CDR3 contains 12 residues.

The chain recombines TRBV9 with TRBJ2-7; 15 bases fit TRBD2. V trimming: 6 bases; J trimming: 7 bases; junction bases outside the gene matches: 14. There are 17 residues in the CDR3. Per the germline V gene, CDR1 is SGDLS and CDR2 is YYNGEE. CDR3 nucleotide sequence: TGTGCCAGCACCCGGACTAGCGGGAGGGGGGGATGTCGGGAGCAGTACTTC. Its protein product is CASTRTSGRGGCREQYF. The full variable domain, in which reference TRBV9 and TRBJ2-7 provide the parts outside the CDR3, is DSGVTQTPKHLITATGQRVTLRCSPRSGDLSVYWYQQSLDQGLQFLIQYYNGEERAKGNILERFSAQQFPDLHSELNLSSLELGDSALYFCASTRTSGRGGCREQYFGPGTRLTVT.

This rearrangement joins TRBV27 to TRBJ1-2; D is uncertain. Germline V gives CDR1 MNHEY, CDR2 SMNVEV (reference sequence). V lost 2 bases to trimming and J lost 7 bases, with 11 bases between them. CDR3 length equals 13 residues. The CDR3 coding sequence is TGTGCCAGCAGTTTAACGGGATGGGGTGGCTACACCTTC. This sequence encodes CASSLTGWGGYTF.

This sequence joins TRBV30 and TRBJ1-4; a possible D gene is TRBD1 (6 bases). Germline assignment: CDR1 GTSNPN and CDR2 SVGIG (reference sequence). The CDR3 runs 16 residues. Trimming removed 3 bases from V and 5 bases from J, with 19 bases in between. CDR3 nucleotides: TGTGCCTGGAGGGTGGCAGAGGGACACTCGAATGAAAAACTGTTTTTT. Protein: CAWRVAEGHSNEKLFF.

About this clone: This CDR3 is also generated by other DNA sequences in the sample. This chain links TRBV15 with TRBJ2-7, with D unclear. Germline CDR1 reads LNHNV; CDR2 reads YYDKDF (reference sequence). The CDR3 has 12 amino acids. The germline V and J ends were trimmed by 1 base and 0 bases, with 1 base remaining between them. The CDR3 DNA follows: TGTGCCACCAGCAGAGCCTCCTACGAGCAGTACTTC. This gives the protein CATSRASYEQYF.

The chain recombines TRBV28 with TRBJ2-1; the D gene could be TRBD1 or TRBD2 (5 bases each). The CDR3 runs 13 residues. Looked up from germline, CDR1 is MDHEN and CDR2 is SYDVKM. The ends were cut back, 3 bases at V and 7 bases at J, with 10 bases in the middle. DNA for the CDR3: TGTGCCAGCAGTTTGCACGGGACGAATGAGCAGTTCTTC. Translated, it gives CASSLHGTNEQFF.

This chain joins TRBV11-2 and TRBJ1-1, with TRBD1 identical over 8 bases. V lost 5 bases and J lost 4; bases outside the gene matches: 12. The CDR3 consists of 16 residues. Per germline, CDR1 SGHAT and CDR2 FQNNGV. The CDR3: CASSQRQGASGTEAFF. The DNA of the CDR3 is TGTGCCAGCAGCCAAAGGCAGGGGGCGAGTGGCACTGAAGCTTTCTTT.